The 7 T cell receptor beta chains below were found in one sample sequenced in a study of blood T cell repertoires in COVID-19. Produced via immunoSEQ multiplex PCR; TCRdb's table is partial and in-frame only. The table includes 140,000 or so clones, about 80% detected once. The sequencing input was peripheral blood. These receptors were taken from a human donor in a cohort sampled during active COVID-19.

Concerning this clone itself: This sample also contains other DNA sequences that code for the same CDR3. The chain has TRBV5-1 and TRBJ1-1; D is perhaps TRBD1 (6 bases). The CDR3 covers 13 residues. Trimming stripped 3 bases from V and 2 bases from J, with 8 bases between. The germline V gene has CDR1 SGHRS and CDR2 YFSETQ. The CDR3 DNA follows: TGCGCCAGCAGCTACAGGGAAAACACTGAAGCTTTCTTT. This codes for CASSYRENTEAFF.

The chain is built from TRBV20-1 and TRBJ1-2, with D possibly being TRBD1 (5 bases). In germline, CDR1 is DFQATT, CDR2 SNEGSKA (reference sequence). The ends were cut back, 3 bases at V and 4 bases at J, with 15 bases in the middle. The CDR3 is 14 amino acids. The CDR3: CSASSRGQSYGYTF. The DNA for the CDR3 is TGCAGTGCTAGTTCTAGGGGCCAAAGCTATGGCTACACCTTC.

This chain links TRBV11-3 with TRBJ2-1; 9 bases align to TRBD1. The CDR3 has 15 amino acids. The germline V gene encodes CDR1 SGHNT and CDR2 YENEEA. V was clipped by 3 bases and J by 4 bases; unmatched bases: 4. The CDR3 nucleotides read TGTGCCAGCAGCTTTCTAGGGACAGGGTACAATGAGCAGTTCTTC. Translation: CASSFLGTGYNEQFF.

V gene TRBV24-1 combines with J gene TRBJ2-5; possibly TRBD1 for D (6 bases). The CDR3 covers 14 residues. The germline V and J ends were trimmed by 0 bases and 3 bases, with 7 bases remaining between them. Germline CDR1 is KGHDR and CDR2 is SFDVKD. The CDR3 protein is CATSDLRDKETQYF. The CDR3 DNA reads as TGTGCCACCAGTGATTTGCGGGACAAAGAGACCCAGTACTTC.

The chain recombines TRBV10-3 with TRBJ2-7; 10 nucleotides match TRBD1. The trim removed 3 bases at V and 5 bases at J, leaving 4 bases unmatched. Germline V CDR1 and CDR2: ENHRY, SYGVKD. The CDR3 has 14 amino acids. The CDR3 DNA sequence: TGTGCCATCAGTGACTGGACAGGGGGGAACGAGCAGTACTTC. Residues: CAISDWTGGNEQYF.

The V and J genes are TRBV28 and TRBJ2-2; D is possibly TRBD1 (6 bases). Looked up from germline, CDR1 is MDHEN and CDR2 is SYDVKM. The CDR3 spans 14 residues. V was shortened by 5 bases and J by 5 bases, with 12 bases between the two germline ends. The CDR3 is CASSERTATGELFF. Here the CDR3 DNA reads TGTGCCAGCAGTGAACGGACAGCTACCGGGGAGCTGTTTTTT.

This clone was seen only a few times. The V and J genes are TRBV19 and TRBJ1-5; weak D call: TRBD1 (5 bases). Trimming shortened V by 5 bases and J by 3 bases, and 8 bases separated the two germline ends. Per the germline V gene, CDR1 is LNHDA and CDR2 is SQIVND (reference sequence). The CDR3 contains 13 residues. In DNA form, the CDR3 reads TGTGCCAGTAGTCCAGGGTACAATCAGCCCCAGCATTTT. Its translation is CASSPGYNQPQHF.